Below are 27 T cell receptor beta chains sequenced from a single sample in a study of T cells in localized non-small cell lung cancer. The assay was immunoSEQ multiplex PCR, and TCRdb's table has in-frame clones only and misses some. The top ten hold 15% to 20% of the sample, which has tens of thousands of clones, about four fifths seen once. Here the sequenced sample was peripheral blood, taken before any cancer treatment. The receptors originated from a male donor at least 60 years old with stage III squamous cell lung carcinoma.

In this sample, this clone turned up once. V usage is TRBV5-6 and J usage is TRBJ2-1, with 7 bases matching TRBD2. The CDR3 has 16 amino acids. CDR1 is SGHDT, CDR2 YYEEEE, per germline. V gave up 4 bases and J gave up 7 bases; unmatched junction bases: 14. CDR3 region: CASSLRLGGGRNEQFF. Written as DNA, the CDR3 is TGTGCCAGCAGCCTACGACTGGGCGGGGGTCGAAATGAGCAGTTCTTC.

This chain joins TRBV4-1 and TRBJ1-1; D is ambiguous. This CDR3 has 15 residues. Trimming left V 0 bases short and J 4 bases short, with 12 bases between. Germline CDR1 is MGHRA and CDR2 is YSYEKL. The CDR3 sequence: CASSQDVVGPTEAFF. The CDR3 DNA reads TGCGCCAGCAGCCAAGATGTTGTGGGCCCCACTGAAGCTTTCTTT.

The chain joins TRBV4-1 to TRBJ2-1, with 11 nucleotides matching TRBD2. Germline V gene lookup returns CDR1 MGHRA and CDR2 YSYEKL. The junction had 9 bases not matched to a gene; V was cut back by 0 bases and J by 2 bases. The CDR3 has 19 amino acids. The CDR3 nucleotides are TGCGCCAGCAGCCAAGATCCGGCTAGCGGGAGGAGGGCCTACAATGAGCAGTTCTTC. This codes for CASSQDPASGRRAYNEQFF.

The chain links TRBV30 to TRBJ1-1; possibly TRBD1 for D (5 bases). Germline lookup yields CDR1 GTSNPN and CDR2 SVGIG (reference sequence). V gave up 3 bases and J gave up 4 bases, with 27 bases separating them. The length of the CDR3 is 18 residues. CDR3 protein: CAWRSDAGGLMDGTEAFF. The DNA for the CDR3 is TGTGCCTGGAGATCCGACGCGGGGGGATTGATGGATGGCACTGAAGCTTTCTTT.

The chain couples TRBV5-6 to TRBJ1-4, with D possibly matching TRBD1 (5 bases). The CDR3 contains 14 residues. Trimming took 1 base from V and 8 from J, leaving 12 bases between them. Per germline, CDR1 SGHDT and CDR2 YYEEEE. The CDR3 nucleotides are TGTGCCAGCAGCTTGAGAGGGGTTGGGGAAAAACTGTTTTTT. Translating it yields CASSLRGVGEKLFF. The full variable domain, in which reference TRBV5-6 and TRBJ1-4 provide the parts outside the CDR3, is DAGVTQSPTHLIKTRGQQVTLRCSPKSGHDTVSWYQQALGQGPQFIFQYYEEEERQRGNFPDRFSGHQFPNYSSELNVNALLLGDSALYLCASSLRGVGEKLFFGSGTQLSVL.

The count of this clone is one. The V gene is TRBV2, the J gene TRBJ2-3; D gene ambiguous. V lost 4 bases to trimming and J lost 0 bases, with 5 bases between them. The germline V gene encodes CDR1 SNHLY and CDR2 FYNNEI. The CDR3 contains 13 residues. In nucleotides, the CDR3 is TGTGCCAGCAGTGTAGGTAGCACAGATACGCAGTATTTT. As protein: CASSVGSTDTQYF. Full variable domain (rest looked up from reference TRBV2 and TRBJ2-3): EPEVTQTPSHQVTQMGQEVILRCVPISNHLYFYWYRQILGQKVEFLVSFYNNEISEKSEIFDDQFSVERPDGSNFTLKIRSTKLEDSAMYFCASSVGSTDTQYFGPGTRLTVL.

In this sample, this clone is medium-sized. Here the CDR3 DNA reads TGTGCCAGCAGTTTATCGTCCTGGGGCACTGAAGCTTTCTTT. It translates to CASSLSSWGTEAFF. The chain employs TRBV27 and TRBJ1-1; D is ambiguous. V was trimmed by 0 bases and J by 4 bases, leaving 9 bases between them. In germline, CDR1 is MNHEY, CDR2 SMNVEV (reference sequence). The CDR3 runs to 14 residues.

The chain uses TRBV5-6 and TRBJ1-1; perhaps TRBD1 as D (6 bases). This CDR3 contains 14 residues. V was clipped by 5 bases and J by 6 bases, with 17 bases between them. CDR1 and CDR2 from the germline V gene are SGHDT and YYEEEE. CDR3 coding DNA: TGTGCCAGCAGTCGAGGCAGGGGTATCGCTGAAGCTTTCTTT. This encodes CASSRGRGIAEAFF.

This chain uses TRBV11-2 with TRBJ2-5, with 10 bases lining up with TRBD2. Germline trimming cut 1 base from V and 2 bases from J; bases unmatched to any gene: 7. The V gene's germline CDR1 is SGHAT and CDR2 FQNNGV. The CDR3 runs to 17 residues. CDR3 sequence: CASSLGALAGEQETQYF. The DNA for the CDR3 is TGTGCCAGCAGCTTAGGAGCGCTAGCGGGAGAACAAGAGACCCAGTACTTC.

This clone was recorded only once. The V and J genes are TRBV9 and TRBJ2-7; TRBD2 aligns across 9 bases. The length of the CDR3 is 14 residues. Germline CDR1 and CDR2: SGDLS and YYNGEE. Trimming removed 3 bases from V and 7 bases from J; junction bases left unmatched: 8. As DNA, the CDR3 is TGTGCCAGCAGCGCACCCGGGACTAGCCGGGAGCAGTACTTC. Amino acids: CASSAPGTSREQYF.

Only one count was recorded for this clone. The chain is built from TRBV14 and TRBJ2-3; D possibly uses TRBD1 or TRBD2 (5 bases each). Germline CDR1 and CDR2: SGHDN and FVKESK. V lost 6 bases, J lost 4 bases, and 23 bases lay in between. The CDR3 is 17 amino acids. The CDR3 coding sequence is TGTGCCAGCAGGCCCCGTTCCGGGACCCAGGGCCCAGATACGCAGTATTTT. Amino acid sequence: CASRPRSGTQGPDTQYF.

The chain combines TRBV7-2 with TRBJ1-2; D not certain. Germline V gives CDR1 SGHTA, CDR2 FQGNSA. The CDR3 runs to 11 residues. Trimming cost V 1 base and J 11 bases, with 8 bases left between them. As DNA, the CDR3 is TGTGCCAGCAGCTTAGAACGGCTTTACACCTTC. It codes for CASSLERLYTF.

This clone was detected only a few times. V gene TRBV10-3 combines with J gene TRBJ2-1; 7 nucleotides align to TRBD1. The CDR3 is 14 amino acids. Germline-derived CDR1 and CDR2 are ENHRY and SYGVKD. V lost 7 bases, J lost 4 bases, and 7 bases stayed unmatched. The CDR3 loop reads CAIMDGTEYNEQFF. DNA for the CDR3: TGTGCCATCATGGACGGGACAGAGTACAATGAGCAGTTCTTC.

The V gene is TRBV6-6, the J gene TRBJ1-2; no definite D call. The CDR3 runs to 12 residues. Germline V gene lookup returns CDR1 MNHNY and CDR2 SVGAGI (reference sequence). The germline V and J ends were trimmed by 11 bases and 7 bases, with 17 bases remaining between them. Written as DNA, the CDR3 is TGTGCCGCTAAACCTAATGGAAGTGGCTACACCTTC. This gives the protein CAAKPNGSGYTF.

The CDR3 DNA reads TGTGCCAGCAGCGGTCGGCGGGGTTCATCTGGAAACACCATATATTTT. It yields the protein CASSGRRGSSGNTIYF. The rearrangement links TRBV9 to TRBJ1-3; D is undetermined. Trimming stripped 3 bases from V and 1 base from J, with 14 bases between. Germline V gene sequence: CDR1 SGDLS, CDR2 YYNGEE. The CDR3 length is 16 residues.

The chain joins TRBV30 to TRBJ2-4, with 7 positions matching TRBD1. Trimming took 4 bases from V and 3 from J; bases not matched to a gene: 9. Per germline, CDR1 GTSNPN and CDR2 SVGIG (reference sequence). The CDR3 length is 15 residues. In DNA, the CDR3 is TGTGCCTGGAAAGACAGGGTATTAAACAAAAACATTCAGTACTTC. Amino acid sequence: CAWKDRVLNKNIQYF.

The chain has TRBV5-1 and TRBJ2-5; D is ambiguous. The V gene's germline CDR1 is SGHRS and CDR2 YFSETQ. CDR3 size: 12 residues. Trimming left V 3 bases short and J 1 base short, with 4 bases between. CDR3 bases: TGCGCCAGCAGCTCGGGCCAAGAGACCCAGTACTTC. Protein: CASSSGQETQYF.

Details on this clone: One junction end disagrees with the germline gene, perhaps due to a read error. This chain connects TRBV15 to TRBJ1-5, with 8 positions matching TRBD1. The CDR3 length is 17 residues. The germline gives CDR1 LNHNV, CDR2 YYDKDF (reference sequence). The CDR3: CAASTGTGLYSNQPQHF. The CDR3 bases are TGTGCCGCCAGCACCGGGACAGGATTATATAGCAATCAGCCCCAGCATTTT.

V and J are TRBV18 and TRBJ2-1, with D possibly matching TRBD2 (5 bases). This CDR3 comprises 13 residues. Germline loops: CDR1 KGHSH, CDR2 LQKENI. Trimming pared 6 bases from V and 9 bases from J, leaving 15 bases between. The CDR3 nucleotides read TGTGCCAGCTCGCCCCCTAGCACACCTGAGCAGTTCTTC. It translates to CASSPPSTPEQFF.

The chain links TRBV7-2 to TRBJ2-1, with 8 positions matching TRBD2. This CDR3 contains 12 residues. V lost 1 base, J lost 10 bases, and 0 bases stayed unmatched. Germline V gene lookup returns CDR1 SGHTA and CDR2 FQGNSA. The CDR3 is CASSLGLAEQFF. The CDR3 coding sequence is TGTGCCAGCAGCTTAGGACTAGCGGAGCAGTTCTTC.

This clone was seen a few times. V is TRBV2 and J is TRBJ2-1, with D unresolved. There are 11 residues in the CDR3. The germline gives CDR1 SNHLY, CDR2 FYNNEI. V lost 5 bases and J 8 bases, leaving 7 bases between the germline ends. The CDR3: CASSPSHEQFF. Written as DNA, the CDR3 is TGTGCCAGCAGTCCGAGCCATGAGCAGTTCTTC.

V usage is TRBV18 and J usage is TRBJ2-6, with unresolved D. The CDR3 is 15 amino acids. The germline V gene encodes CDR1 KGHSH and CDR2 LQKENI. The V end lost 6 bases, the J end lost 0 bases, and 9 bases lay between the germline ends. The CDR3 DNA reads TGTGCCAGCTCGGACGTAGACTCTGGGGCCAACGTCCTGACTTTC. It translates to CASSDVDSGANVLTF. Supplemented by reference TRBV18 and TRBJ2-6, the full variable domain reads NAGVMQNPRHLVRRRGQEARLRCSPMKGHSHVYWYRQLPEEGLKFMVYLQKENIIDESGMPKERFSAEFPKEGPSILRIQQVVRGDSAAYFCASSDVDSGANVLTFGAGSRLTVL.

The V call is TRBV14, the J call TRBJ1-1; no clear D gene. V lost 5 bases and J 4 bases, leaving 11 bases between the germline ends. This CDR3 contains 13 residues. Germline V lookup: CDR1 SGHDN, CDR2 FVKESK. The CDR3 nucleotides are TGTGCCAGCAGCTTCATGACTGGCACTGAAGCTTTCTTT. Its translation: CASSFMTGTEAFF.

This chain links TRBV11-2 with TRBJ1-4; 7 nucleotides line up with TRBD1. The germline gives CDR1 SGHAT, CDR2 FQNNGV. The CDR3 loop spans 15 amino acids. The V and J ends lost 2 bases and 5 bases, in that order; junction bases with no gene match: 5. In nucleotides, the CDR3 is TGTGCCAGCAGCTTATATGACAGGGTGAATGAAAAACTGTTTTTT. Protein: CASSLYDRVNEKLFF.

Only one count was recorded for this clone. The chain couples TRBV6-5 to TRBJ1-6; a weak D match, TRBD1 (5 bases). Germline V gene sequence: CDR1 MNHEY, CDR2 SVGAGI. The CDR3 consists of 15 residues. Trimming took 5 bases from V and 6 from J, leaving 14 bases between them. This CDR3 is CASSPKGGVNSPLHF. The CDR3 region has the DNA TGTGCCAGCAGTCCAAAGGGAGGGGTTAATTCACCCCTCCACTTT.

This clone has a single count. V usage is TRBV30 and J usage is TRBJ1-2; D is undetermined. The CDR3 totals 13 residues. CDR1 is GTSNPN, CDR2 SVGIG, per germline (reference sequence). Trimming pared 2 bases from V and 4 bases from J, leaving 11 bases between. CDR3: CAWSSKDSYGYTF. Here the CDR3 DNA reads TGTGCCTGGAGTTCGAAGGATTCCTATGGCTACACCTTC. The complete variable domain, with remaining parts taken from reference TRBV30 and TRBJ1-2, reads SQTIHQWPATLVQPVGSPLSLECTVEGTSNPNLYWYRQAAGRGLQLLFYSVGIGQISSEVPQNLSASRPQDRQFILSSKKLLLSDSGFYLCAWSSKDSYGYTFGSGTRLTVV.

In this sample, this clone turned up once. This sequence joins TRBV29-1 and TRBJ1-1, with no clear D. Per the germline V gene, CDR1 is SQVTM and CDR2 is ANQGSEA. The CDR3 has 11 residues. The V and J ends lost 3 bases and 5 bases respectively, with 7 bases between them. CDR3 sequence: CSVDTGTEAFF. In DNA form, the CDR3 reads TGCAGCGTTGATACTGGGACTGAAGCTTTCTTT.